These T cell receptor beta chains were read from a single sample in a study of T cell responses to AZD1222 COVID-19 vaccine. Clones were sequenced by immunoSEQ multiplex PCR, and TCRdb holds only the in-frame ones, with some missing. This sample has roughly 140,000 clones; 88% occur once, and the top ten carry about 3%. Sequencing was performed on peripheral blood, taken 28 days after the second AZD1222 dose. All receptors derive from an adult who received the AZD1222 COVID-19 vaccine. CDR3s include the opening cysteine and the closing phenylalanine or tryptophan. The D gene is left open where the match is weak. Rows may omit the clone size; those that give it use once, few, many or a size class.

v_call,d_call,clone_size,j_call,cdr3_aa,cdr3_nt
TRBV10-3,NA,NA,TRBJ2-2,CAISESLTRVDAGELFF,TGTGCCATCAGTGAGTCTTTAACCAGGGTGGACGCCGGGGAGCTGTTTTTT
TRBV2,TRBD1,NA,TRBJ1-2,CASTRQGEGYTF,TGTGCCAGCACCCGACAGGGGGAAGGCTACACCTTC
TRBV5-1,NA,NA,TRBJ1-1,CASSLWDGSGEAFF,TGCGCCAGCAGCTTGTGGGACGGCTCTGGAGAAGCTTTCTTT
TRBV19,NA,NA,TRBJ1-5,CASAPYSAREPQHF,TGTGCCAGCGCCCCCTACTCAGCGAGGGAGCCCCAGCATTTT
TRBV7-9,NA,NA,TRBJ1-1,CASSFSGGSEAFF,TGTGCCAGCAGTTTCTCGGGGGGCTCTGAAGCTTTCTTT
TRBV28,TRBD2,NA,TRBJ2-1,CASSASLADYNEQFF,TGTGCCAGCAGCGCCTCCCTAGCGGACTACAATGAGCAGTTCTTC
TRBV3-1/TRBV3-2,NA,once,TRBJ1-4,CASSQAGNEKLFF,TGTGCCAGCAGCCAAGCGGGAAATGAAAAACTGTTTTTT
TRBV30,NA,NA,TRBJ1-1,CAWSAAGVRSDTEAFF,TGTGCCTGGAGTGCCGCCGGGGTGCGATCGGACACTGAAGCTTTCTTT
TRBV18,TRBD1,NA,TRBJ1-4,CASSPGTDAEKLFF,TGTGCCAGCTCACCAGGGACAGACGCTGAAAAACTGTTTTTT
TRBV2,NA,NA,TRBJ1-4,CASSELERELFF,TGTGCCAGCAGTGAATTGGAGCGAGAACTGTTTTTT
TRBV3-1/TRBV3-2,NA,NA,TRBJ1-1,CASSQGVGEAFF,TGTGCCAGCAGCCAAGGTGTCGGTGAAGCTTTCTTT
TRBV7-2,TRBD1,NA,TRBJ2-3,CASSQTGTGGTDTQYF,TGTGCCAGCAGCCAAACCGGGACAGGGGGCACAGATACGCAGTATTTT
TRBV28,NA,NA,TRBJ1-2,CASGEGYYGYTF,TGTGCCAGCGGCGAGGGGTACTATGGCTACACCTTC
TRBV19,NA,NA,TRBJ1-2,CASNTGELYGYTF,TGTGCCAGTAACACCGGGGAACTCTATGGCTACACCTTC
TRBV27,NA,few,TRBJ2-1,CASSFLGNRGNEQFF,TGTGCCAGCAGTTTTCTGGGCAATAGGGGCAATGAGCAGTTCTTC
TRBV5-4,NA,NA,TRBJ2-3,CASSPVSDSTDTQYF,TGTGCCAGCAGCCCGGTTTCTGATAGCACAGATACGCAGTATTTT
TRBV27,TRBD2,NA,TRBJ2-2,CASSPRGGLYTGELFF,TGTGCCAGCAGTCCCCGGGGGGGCCTATACACCGGGGAGCTGTTTTTT
TRBV5-4,NA,NA,TRBJ2-5,CASSLYGGGDQETQYF,TGTGCCAGCAGCTTGTATGGCGGGGGCGACCAAGAGACCCAGTACTTC
TRBV7-3,NA,NA,TRBJ2-5,CASSIGTDKETQYF,TGTGCCAGCAGCATCGGGACGGATAAAGAGACCCAGTACTTC
TRBV28,NA,NA,TRBJ1-5,CASGPGGLSNQPQHF,TGTGCCAGCGGGCCGGGGGGACTAAGCAATCAGCCCCAGCATTTT
TRBV6-4,NA,few,TRBJ2-3,CASAAGGVFGTDTQYF,TGTGCCAGCGCGGCCGGGGGAGTATTTGGCACAGATACGCAGTATTTT
TRBV18,NA,NA,TRBJ1-1,CASSPDRDTEAFF,TGTGCCAGCTCACCGGATAGGGACACTGAAGCTTTCTTT
TRBV2,TRBD1,NA,TRBJ1-5,CASRRDRVGNQPQHF,TGTGCCAGCAGGAGGGACAGGGTGGGCAATCAGCCCCAGCATTTT
TRBV12-3/TRBV12-4,NA,NA,TRBJ2-7,CASSRTGSYEQYF,TGTGCCAGCAGCAGGACTGGATCGTACGAGCAGTACTTC
TRBV7-7,NA,NA,TRBJ2-2,CASRPGPGLTGELFF,TGTGCTAGCAGACCAGGGCCCGGACTAACCGGGGAGCTGTTTTTT
TRBV28,TRBD1,NA,TRBJ1-4,CASSLPGQSNEKLFF,TGTGCCAGCAGCCTACCGGGACAGAGTAATGAAAAACTGTTTTTT
TRBV7-3,TRBD1,NA,TRBJ1-1,CASSPPGQGARLEAFF,TGTGCCAGCAGCCCACCCGGACAGGGGGCCCGTCTTGAAGCTTTCTTT
TRBV11-3,NA,once,TRBJ2-1,CASSLDSSYNEQFF,TGTGCCAGCAGCTTAGACTCCTCCTACAATGAGCAGTTCTTC
TRBV29-1,TRBD1,NA,TRBJ1-1,CSVGTVEAFF,TGCAGCGTGGGGACAGTCGAAGCTTTCTTT
TRBV7-9,TRBD1,NA,TRBJ1-4,CASSSQGTNEKLFF,TGTGCCAGCAGCTCACAGGGGACTAATGAAAAACTGTTTTTT
TRBV6-5,NA,NA,TRBJ1-2,CASSYEGRGYTF,TGTGCCAGCAGTTATGAGGGACGGGGCTACACCTTC
TRBV28,TRBD1,NA,TRBJ2-7,CASSTGTGFLMSFYEQYF,TGTGCCAGCAGTACCGGGACAGGGTTTTTGATGAGTTTCTACGAGCAGTACTTC
TRBV27,NA,NA,TRBJ2-1,CASSFMTGYNEQFF,TGTGCCAGCAGTTTCATGACAGGCTACAATGAGCAGTTCTTC
TRBV7-2,TRBD1,few,TRBJ1-1,CASYDRGNTEAFF,TGTGCCAGCTATGACAGGGGGAACACTGAAGCTTTCTTT
TRBV27,NA,once,TRBJ1-2,CASGYEGRYGYTF,TGTGCCAGCGGTTACGAAGGCCGATATGGCTACACCTTC
TRBV19,NA,NA,TRBJ1-5,CASKKGENSNQPQHF,TGTGCCAGCAAAAAGGGGGAGAATAGCAATCAGCCCCAGCATTTT
TRBV10-3,NA,NA,TRBJ1-2,CAISEGGEYGYTF,TGTGCCATCAGTGAAGGGGGGGAGTATGGCTACACCTTC
TRBV19,NA,NA,TRBJ1-5,CASSMYLASNQPQHF,TGTGCCAGTAGTATGTACTTGGCTAGCAATCAGCCCCAGCATTTT
TRBV29-1,NA,NA,TRBJ1-2,CSVEDWGEGGATFNYGYTF,TGCAGCGTTGAAGATTGGGGAGAAGGAGGGGCGACGTTTAACTATGGCTACACCTTC
TRBV7-8,NA,once,TRBJ2-7,CASSLEGSRVGAYEQYF,TGTGCCAGCAGCTTAGAGGGGAGCAGGGTGGGGGCCTACGAGCAGTACTTC
TRBV3-1/TRBV3-2,NA,once,TRBJ2-2,CASHSRGNTGELFF,TGTGCCAGCCACTCGCGGGGGAACACCGGGGAGCTGTTTTTT
TRBV19,NA,NA,TRBJ1-2,CASRATLPGYTF,TGTGCCAGTAGAGCGACCCTCCCGGGCTACACCTTC
TRBV9,TRBD1,NA,TRBJ1-4,CASSAGTAIEKLFF,TGTGCCAGCAGCGCCGGGACAGCGATAGAAAAACTGTTTTTT
TRBV2,NA,NA,TRBJ1-6,CASQGPLSSYNSPLHF,TGTGCCAGCCAAGGGCCGTTGAGCTCCTATAATTCACCCCTCCACTTT
TRBV5-1,NA,NA,TRBJ2-5,CASSLRVSGQETQYF,TGCGCCAGCAGCTTAAGGGTGTCGGGTCAAGAGACCCAGTACTTC
TRBV6-5,NA,once,TRBJ1-6,CASSQLGNSPLHF,TGTGCCAGCAGCCAACTCGGGAATTCACCCCTCCACTTT
TRBV19,TRBD2,NA,TRBJ2-3,CASSRRESLTDTQYF,TGTGCCAGTAGTCGGCGGGAGTCACTCACAGATACGCAGTATTTT
TRBV9,NA,NA,TRBJ1-4,CASSVGDTGKKLFF,TGTGCCAGCAGCGTAGGCGACACGGGTAAAAAACTGTTTTTT
TRBV30,NA,NA,TRBJ1-3,CAWSLSSGNTIYF,TGTGCCTGGAGTCTTAGCTCTGGAAACACCATATATTTT
TRBV7-2,TRBD1,NA,TRBJ1-3,CASSRNAGTGTGNTIYF,TGTGCCAGCAGCCGTAACGCCGGGACAGGGACTGGAAACACCATATATTTT
TRBV15,NA,NA,TRBJ2-7,CATTQDGGQKQYF,TGTGCCACCACCCAAGACGGGGGGCAGAAGCAGTACTTC
TRBV12-3/TRBV12-4,NA,once,TRBJ1-1,CASSLTATEAFF,TGTGCCAGCAGTTTAACGGCGACTGAAGCTTTCTTT
TRBV10-3,NA,NA,TRBJ1-2,CATRGAGTDTTNYGYTF,TGTGCCACCCGAGGGGCCGGGACCGACACCACTAACTATGGCTACACCTTC
TRBV29-1,NA,NA,TRBJ2-3,CSVESNAQYF,TGCAGCGTTGAATCAAACGCGCAGTATTTT
TRBV5-4,TRBD1,NA,TRBJ1-2,CASSSQGAIYGYTF,TGTGCCAGCAGCTCACAGGGGGCAATCTATGGCTACACCTTC
TRBV20-1,NA,NA,TRBJ1-3,CSASGALGNTIYF,TGCAGTGCCAGTGGGGCTTTGGGAAACACCATATATTTT
TRBV29-1,NA,NA,TRBJ2-5,CSVESWGAETQYF,TGCAGCGTTGAATCCTGGGGGGCTGAGACCCAGTACTTC